This T cell receptor (beta chain) is from a study of T cell repertoires in cytomegalovirus infection. Study in general: Indications came from public TCR beta signatures; they pointed to CMV infection and to a matching HLA type.

Concerning this clonotype: Its antigen is not known.

Using its own MiXCR run on the reads, TCRdb lists one record per CDR3 protein. There are 200,000 to 250,000 distinct CDR3 sequences in the sample; roughly 23% occur only once, and 18% lies in the top ten. Study-wide findings and caveats: Totalled public TCR beta family frequency picked out people who carried CMV plus the relevant HLA. Within the response measured ex vivo, HLA-C-restricted CMV-specific TCR beta clonotypes were dominant.

The sequence was obtained from a human donor in good health (CMV status not recorded). Some clones in this sample may be carry-over from other donors' samples. Source material: CD8+ T cells from PBMCs.

The CDR3 is CSARDYEGTSDGYTF. CDR3 DNA sequence: TGCAGTGCTAGAGATTACGAGGGTACGTCGGATGGCTACACCTTC. V and J are TRBV20-1 and TRBJ1-2; D not resolved. The ends were cut back, 0 bases at V and 6 bases at J, with 17 bases in the middle. Germline V gene sequence: CDR1 DFQATT, CDR2 SNEGSKA (reference sequence). The CDR3 loop spans 15 amino acids.